The 17 T cell receptor beta chains below come from one sample, sequenced in a study of read filtering for tumor transcriptome and immune sequencing (dated by TCRdb to 2018 to 2021). Sequencer: Illumina HiSeq 4000. The Immunoverse kit was used to build TCR libraries from around 420 ng RNA, with molecular barcoded adaptors covering alpha/delta and beta/gamma chains. TCRdb redid the processing of the public reads, applying fastp at Q25 and MiXCR, and retained in-frame beta chains. Here each entry gathers all rows of one CDR3 protein and keeps the most common genes and DNA. Here the sample has 120,000 or so distinct CDR3 sequences; roughly 13% occur a single time. The biggest ten clones account for about 10% of the sample. Specimen: a population of CD138-negative cells sorted from bone marrow. Sample cell subset or site, as interpreted from the label and publication: bone marrow mononuclear cells depleted of CD138+ plasma/myeloma cells by negative magnetic selection. These receptors were obtained from a donor aged 40 or older with multiple myeloma.

This clonotype has more than one count but fewer than ten. This chain uses TRBV2 with TRBJ2-2, with 13 bases identical to TRBD2. The V gene end was trimmed by 7 bases and the J gene end by 5 bases; junction bases not matched to a gene: 7. This CDR3 region has 16 residues. Germline V gene lookup returns CDR1 SNHLY and CDR2 FYNNEI. CDR3 region: CASTPGLAGVTGELFF. DNA for the CDR3: TGTGCCAGCACCCCAGGACTAGCGGGGGTGACCGGGGAGCTGTTTTTT. The variable domain in full, completed from reference TRBV2 and TRBJ2-2, reads EPEVTQTPSHQVTQMGQEVILRCVPISNHLYFYWYRQILGQKVEFLVSFYNNEISEKSEIFDDQFSVERPDGSNFTLKIRSTKLEDSAMYFCASTPGLAGVTGELFFGEGSRLTVL.

The sample holds many counts of this clonotype. The chain carries TRBV4-1 and TRBJ2-3; 8 positions agree with TRBD2. Germline values: CDR1 MGHRA, CDR2 YSYEKL. V lost 0 bases, J lost 5 bases, and 7 bases stayed unmatched. The CDR3 spans 16 residues. The CDR3 region is CASSQEGGGGIDTQYF. CDR3 DNA sequence: TGCGCCAGCAGCCAAGAAGGCGGCGGGGGGATAGATACGCAGTATTTT.

This clonotype occurred a few times. A much more abundant neighbour one base away suggests this may be a read error. This CDR3 fails to terminate in the conserved phenylalanine or tryptophan, so it likely reflects a read error. CDR3 sequence reads: CSVASGTSAYEQYL. CDR3 in DNA: TGCAGCGTCGCCTCCGGGACTTCCGCCTACGAGCAGTACCTC. The chain is built from TRBV29-1 and TRBJ2-7; tentative D call: TRBD2 (6 bases). Trimming removed 6 bases from V and 2 bases from J, with 17 bases in between. The CDR3 runs to 14 residues. Germline CDR1 reads SQVTM; CDR2 reads ANQGSEA.

This chain connects TRBV9 to TRBJ2-3; TRBD2 matches at 8 bases. The CDR3 has 16 amino acids. Germline lookup yields CDR1 SGDLS and CDR2 YYNGEE. J lost 2 bases, V lost 5 bases, and 10 bases had no gene match. The CDR3 sequence is CASSETSGTSTDTQYF. In DNA form, the CDR3 reads TGTGCCAGCAGTGAAACTAGCGGAACCTCCACAGATACGCAGTATTTT.

This clonotype was seen repeatedly, ten times or more. The rearrangement uses TRBV5-1 and TRBJ2-7; a weak D match, TRBD2 (6 bases). The V end was cut by 0 bases, the J end by 2 bases, with 15 bases between. The CDR3 loop spans 16 amino acids. Germline lookup yields CDR1 SGHRS and CDR2 YFSETQ. In DNA form, the CDR3 reads TGCGCCAGCAGCTTGGTTTTGGGGGGTTCCCCCTACGAGCAGTACTTC. This gives the protein CASSLVLGGSPYEQYF.

The chain links TRBV28 to TRBJ2-2; 9 bases match TRBD1. V lost 8 bases and J lost 5; bases outside the gene matches: 9. Germline V gene sequence: CDR1 MDHEN, CDR2 SYDVKM. CDR3 size: 15 residues. The DNA of the CDR3 is TGTGCCAGCTACCCCGGGACAGGGTGGACCGGGGAGCTGTTTTTT. Amino acids: CASYPGTGWTGELFF. The full variable domain, in which reference TRBV28 and TRBJ2-2 provide the parts outside the CDR3, is DVKVTQSSRYLVKRTGEKVFLECVQDMDHENMFWYRQDPGLGLRLIYFSYDVKMKEKGDIPEGYSVSREKKERFSLILESASTNQTSMYLCASYPGTGWTGELFFGEGSRLTVL.

This clonotype was detected only a few times. The rearrangement uses TRBV11-2 and TRBJ2-3; 15 bases align to TRBD2. Germline V gene data show CDR1 as SGHAT and CDR2 as FQNNGV. This CDR3 spans 16 amino acids. J gave up 6 bases and V 4 bases, and 5 bases lay outside the gene matches. CDR3 coding DNA: TGTGCCAGCAGCTGGACTAGCGGGGGGGCCGGGGATACGCAGTATTTT. Protein: CASSWTSGGAGDTQYF.

A remark on this clonotype: It is likely a read error, because the conserved phenylalanine at the end of the CDR3 is missing. This chain links TRBV11-2 with TRBJ1-1; no clear D gene. This CDR3 contains 11 residues. V lost 1 base and J 10 bases, leaving 7 bases between the germline ends. Looked up from germline, CDR1 is SGHAT and CDR2 is FQNNGV. This chain's CDR3 is CASSLGSVAFL. The CDR3 DNA follows: TGTGCCAGCAGCTTAGGTTCGGTAGCTTTCCTT.

This chain's CDR3 is CASALRFHTGELFF. The CDR3 nucleotides read TGTGCCAGCGCCTTGAGGTTTCACACCGGGGAGCTGTTTTTT. The J gene is TRBJ2-2, the V gene TRBV19; D uncertain. Germline V CDR1 and CDR2: LNHDA, SQIVND (reference sequence). V lost 9 bases, J lost 3 bases, and 14 bases lay in between. CDR3 length equals 14 residues. Full variable domain (missing parts from reference TRBV19 and TRBJ2-2): DGGITQSPKYLFRKEGQNVTLSCEQNLNHDAMYWYRQDPGQGLRLIYYSQIVNDFQKGDIAEGYSVSREKKESFPLTVTSAQKNPTAFYLCASALRFHTGELFFGEGSRLTVL.

The table lists this clonotype with many counts. This chain links TRBV19 with TRBJ2-3; 9 nucleotides align to TRBD1. CDR1 is LNHDA, CDR2 SQIVND, per germline (reference sequence). CDR3 length: 16 amino acids. Unmatched junction bases numbered 14, after V lost 8 bases and J lost 5 bases. The CDR3: CASHRGRRGGGDTQYF. Here the CDR3 DNA reads TGTGCCAGTCACAGGGGGCGCCGAGGGGGGGGAGATACGCAGTATTTT.

This clonotype was counted many times. The J gene is TRBJ2-5, the V gene TRBV12-3 or TRBV12-4; perhaps D is TRBD1 or TRBD2 (7 bases each). V lost 6 bases to trimming and J lost 3 bases, with 17 bases between them. This CDR3 has 15 amino acids. The CDR3, as DNA: TGTGCCAGCAGCTCCGGGACAGCGGGAAAAGAGACCCAGTACTTC. This codes for CASSSGTAGKETQYF.

At least ten counts were recorded for this clonotype. The J gene is TRBJ2-7, the V gene TRBV5-1; 9 positions agree with TRBD2. CDR1 is SGHRS, CDR2 YFSETQ, per germline. The CDR3 loop spans 14 amino acids. The J segment lost 7 bases and the V segment lost 4 bases, leaving 9 bases of the junction unmatched. The DNA of the CDR3 is TGCGCCAGCAGCATTAGCGGGAGACGGAGTGAGCAGTACTTC. Translating it yields CASSISGRRSEQYF.

This clonotype was seen ten or more times. The chain employs TRBV5-1 and TRBJ2-7; D is undetermined. V was pared by 7 bases and J by 7 bases, with 27 bases between. CDR3 length: 16 residues. Per germline, CDR1 SGHRS and CDR2 YFSETQ. This CDR3 is CASSKRSSSPVEEQYF. As DNA, the CDR3 is TGCGCCAGCTCGAAACGGAGCTCGTCCCCGGTTGAGGAGCAGTACTTC.

This clonotype has ten or more counts. The chain employs TRBV2 and TRBJ1-5; maybe TRBD1 (5 bases). CDR1 and CDR2 from the germline V gene are SNHLY and FYNNEI. This CDR3 is 16 amino acids long. Trimming left V 6 bases short and J 6 bases short, with 21 bases between. CDR3 DNA: TGTGCCAGCAGCCCTACGGGGGACGGGGGTCGTCAGCCCCAGCATTTT. Translating gives CASSPTGDGGRQPQHF.

Details on this clonotype: Being one base from a much bigger clone, this may be a read error. The missing conserved phenylalanine or tryptophan at the end of this CDR3 makes a read error likely. The genes are TRBV3-1 and TRBJ2-1, with 8 bases fitting TRBD2. The J segment lost 7 bases and the V segment lost 4 bases, leaving 15 bases of the junction unmatched. Germline V gene lookup returns CDR1 LGHDT and CDR2 YNNKEL (reference sequence). This CDR3 has 17 amino acids. CDR3 sequence: CASSLDRILRGVNEQFL. DNA for the CDR3: TGTGCCAGCAGCCTCGACCGAATCCTGCGGGGGGTGAATGAGCAGTTCCTC.

This clonotype was seen repeatedly, ten times or more. This chain joins TRBV5-1 and TRBJ2-7, with 7 bases matching TRBD1. The junction had 5 bases not matched to a gene; V was cut back by 0 bases and J by 2 bases. This CDR3 has 15 amino acids. Germline CDR1 and CDR2: SGHRS and YFSETQ. The DNA of the CDR3 is TGCGCCAGCAGCTTGGGGGGGACAGCAGCCTACGAGCAGTACTTC. It is translated as CASSLGGTAAYEQYF.

This chain connects TRBV19 to TRBJ1-5; D is perhaps TRBD1 (6 bases). There are 16 residues in the CDR3. The germline V gene has CDR1 LNHDA and CDR2 SQIVND (reference sequence). V was trimmed by 3 bases and J by 4 bases, leaving 16 bases between them. The DNA of the CDR3 is TGTGCCAGTAGTATGGGCCGAGGGGACATAAATCAGCCCCAGCATTTT. As protein: CASSMGRGDINQPQHF. Variable domain in full (rest from reference TRBV19 and TRBJ1-5): DGGITQSPKYLFRKEGQNVTLSCEQNLNHDAMYWYRQDPGQGLRLIYYSQIVNDFQKGDIAEGYSVSREKKESFPLTVTSAQKNPTAFYLCASSMGRGDINQPQHFGDGTRLSIL.